This TCR delta chain was retrieved from a study of γδ T cells in repeated Plasmodium falciparum infection. Looking at the study overall: Age- and gender-matched Australian children served as comparison for malaria-exposed Malian children. Study-wide results and caveats: Vdelta2-negative gammadelta repertoires, largely Vdelta1+, seemingly showed infection-driven waves of new clonal selection.

In its sample, this clone was seen a few times. Its antigen is still unknown. This sequence is one base from a far larger clone and is likely a read error. Different DNA sequences within this sample yield the same CDR3. Vgamma9/Vdelta2+ and Vdelta2-negative gammadelta T cells were flow-sorted from PBMC for bulk sequencing. TCRdb reprocessed the multiplex PCR reads through CATT. The sample lists 70,000 to 95,000 delta-chain clones; over 1.1% were seen once. Germline CDR1 is GEAIGNYY and CDR2 is EKD. V shed 7 bases and J shed 0 bases, with 12 bases lying between them. This CDR3 contains 16 residues. The chain links TRDV2 to TRDJ3, with TRDD3 as a possible D gene (5 bases). The J gene is absent in TCRdb and was assigned here via DNA matching to germline. The sequenced sample consisted of gamma-delta T cells from blood. The receptor was isolated from a pool of human donors (malaria-infected and uninfected, not separated). The CDR3 loop reads CACDGWGSWDTRQMFF. DNA of the CDR3: TGTGCCTGCGACGGGTGGGGCTCCTGGGACACCCGACAGATGTTTTTC.